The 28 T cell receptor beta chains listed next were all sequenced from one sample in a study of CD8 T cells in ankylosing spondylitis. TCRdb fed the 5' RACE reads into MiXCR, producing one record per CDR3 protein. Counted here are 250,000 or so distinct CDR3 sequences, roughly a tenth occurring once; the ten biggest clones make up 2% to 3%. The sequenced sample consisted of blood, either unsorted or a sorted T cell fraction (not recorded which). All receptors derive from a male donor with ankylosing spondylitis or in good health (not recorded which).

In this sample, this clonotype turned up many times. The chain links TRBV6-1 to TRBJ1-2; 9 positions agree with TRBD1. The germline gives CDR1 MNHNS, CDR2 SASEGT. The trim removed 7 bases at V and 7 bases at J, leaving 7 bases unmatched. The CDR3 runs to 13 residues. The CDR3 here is CASKAGQGFGYTF. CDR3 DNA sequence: TGTGCCAGCAAAGCCGGACAGGGGTTTGGCTACACCTTC.

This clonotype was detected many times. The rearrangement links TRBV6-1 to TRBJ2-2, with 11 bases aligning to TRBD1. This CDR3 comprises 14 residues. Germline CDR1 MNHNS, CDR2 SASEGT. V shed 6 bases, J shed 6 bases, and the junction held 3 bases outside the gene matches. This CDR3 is CASSPDRGPGELFF. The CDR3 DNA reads TGTGCCAGCAGCCCGGACAGGGGGCCCGGGGAGCTGTTTTTT.

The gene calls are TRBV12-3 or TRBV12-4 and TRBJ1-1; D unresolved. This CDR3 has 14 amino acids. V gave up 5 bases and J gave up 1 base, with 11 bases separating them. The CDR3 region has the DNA TGTGCCAGCAGTCTCTGGACGGAGAACACTGAAGCTTTCTTT. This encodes CASSLWTENTEAFF.

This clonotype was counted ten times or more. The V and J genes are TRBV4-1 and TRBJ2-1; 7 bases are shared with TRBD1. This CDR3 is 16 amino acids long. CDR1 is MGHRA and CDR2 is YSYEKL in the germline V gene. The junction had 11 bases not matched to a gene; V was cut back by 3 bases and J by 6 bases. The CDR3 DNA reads TGCGCCAGCAGCCACGAGGGGCTAGCAGGGGGCAATGAGCAGTTCTTC. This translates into CASSHEGLAGGNEQFF.

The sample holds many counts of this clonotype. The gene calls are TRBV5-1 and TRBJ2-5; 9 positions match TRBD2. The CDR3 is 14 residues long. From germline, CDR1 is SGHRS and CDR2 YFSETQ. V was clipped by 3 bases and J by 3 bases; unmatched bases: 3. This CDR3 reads CASSSIAGEETQYF. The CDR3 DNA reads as TGCGCCAGCAGCTCGATAGCGGGGGAAGAGACCCAGTACTTC.

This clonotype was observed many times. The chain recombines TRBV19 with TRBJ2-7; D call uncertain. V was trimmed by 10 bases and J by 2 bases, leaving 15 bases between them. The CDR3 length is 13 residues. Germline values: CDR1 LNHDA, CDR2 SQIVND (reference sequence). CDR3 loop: CATFDLGTYEQYF. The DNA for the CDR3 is TGTGCCACCTTTGACCTAGGAACCTACGAGCAGTACTTC.

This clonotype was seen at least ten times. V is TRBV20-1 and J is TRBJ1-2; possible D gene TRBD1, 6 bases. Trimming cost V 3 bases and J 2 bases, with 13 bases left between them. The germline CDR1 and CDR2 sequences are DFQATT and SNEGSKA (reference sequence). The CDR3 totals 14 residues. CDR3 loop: CSASVPGGNYGYTF. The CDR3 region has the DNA TGCAGTGCTAGTGTCCCCGGGGGCAACTATGGCTACACCTTC.

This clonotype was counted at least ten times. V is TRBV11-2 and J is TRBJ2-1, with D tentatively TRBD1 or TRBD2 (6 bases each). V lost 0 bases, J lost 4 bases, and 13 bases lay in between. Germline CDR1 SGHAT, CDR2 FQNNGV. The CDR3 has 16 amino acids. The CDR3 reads CASSLEGAGSYNEQFF. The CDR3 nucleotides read TGTGCCAGCAGCTTAGAGGGGGCGGGATCGTACAATGAGCAGTTCTTC.

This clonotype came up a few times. The CDR3 is CASSLGPQGAYEAFF. The CDR3 bases are TGTGCCAGCAGCTTAGGGCCCCAGGGGGCCTATGAAGCTTTCTTT. The chain links TRBV7-9 to TRBJ1-1, with TRBD1 identical over 8 bases. The CDR3 is 15 amino acids. In germline, CDR1 is SEHNR, CDR2 FQNEAQ (reference sequence). The V and J ends lost 1 base and 7 bases, in that order; junction bases with no gene match: 8.

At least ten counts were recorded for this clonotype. Here the CDR3 reads CASSKARGASTDTQYF. CDR3 nucleotide sequence: TGTGCCAGCAGCAAAGCGCGCGGGGCTAGCACAGATACGCAGTATTTT. The rearrangement uses TRBV21-1 and TRBJ2-3; TRBD2 reflects the table's D call only, with no check against the DNA. TRBV21-1 is designated a pseudogene. The CDR3 consists of 16 residues.

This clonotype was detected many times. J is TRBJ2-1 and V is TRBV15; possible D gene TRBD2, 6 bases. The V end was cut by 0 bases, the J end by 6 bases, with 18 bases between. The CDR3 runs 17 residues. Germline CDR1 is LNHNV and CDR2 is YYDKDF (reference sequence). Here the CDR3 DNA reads TGTGCCACCAGCAGAGACCGGACCGCGGGAACTTCCAATGAGCAGTTCTTC. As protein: CATSRDRTAGTSNEQFF.

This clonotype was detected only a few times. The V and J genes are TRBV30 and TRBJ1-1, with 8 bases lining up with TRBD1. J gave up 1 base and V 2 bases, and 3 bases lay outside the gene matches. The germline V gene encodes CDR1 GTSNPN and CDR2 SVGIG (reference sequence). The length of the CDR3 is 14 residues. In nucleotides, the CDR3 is TGTGCCTGGAGTACAGGACAGGGGAACACTGAAGCTTTCTTT. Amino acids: CAWSTGQGNTEAFF.

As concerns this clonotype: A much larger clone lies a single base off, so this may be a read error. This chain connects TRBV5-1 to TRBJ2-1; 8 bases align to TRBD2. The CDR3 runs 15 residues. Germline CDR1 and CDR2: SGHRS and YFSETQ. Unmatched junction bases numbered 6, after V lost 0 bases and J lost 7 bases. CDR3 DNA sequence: TGCGCCAGCAGCTTGGATAGCGGGGACCTGAATGAGCAGTTCTTC. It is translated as CASSLDSGDLNEQFF.

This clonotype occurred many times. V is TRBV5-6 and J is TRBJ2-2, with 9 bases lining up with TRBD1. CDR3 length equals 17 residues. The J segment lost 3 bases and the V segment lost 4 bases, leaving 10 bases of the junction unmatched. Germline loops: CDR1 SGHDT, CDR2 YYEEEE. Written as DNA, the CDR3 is TGTGCCAGCAGCGATCAAAGACAGGGGGGGGACACCGGGGAGCTGTTTTTT. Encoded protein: CASSDQRQGGDTGELFF.

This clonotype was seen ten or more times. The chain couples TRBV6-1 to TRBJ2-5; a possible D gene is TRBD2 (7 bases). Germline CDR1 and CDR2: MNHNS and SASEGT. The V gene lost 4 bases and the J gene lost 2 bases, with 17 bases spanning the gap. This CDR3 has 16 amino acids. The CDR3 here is CASSGRTGRGQETQYF. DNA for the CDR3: TGTGCCAGCAGTGGTCGAACAGGGAGGGGGCAAGAGACCCAGTACTTC.

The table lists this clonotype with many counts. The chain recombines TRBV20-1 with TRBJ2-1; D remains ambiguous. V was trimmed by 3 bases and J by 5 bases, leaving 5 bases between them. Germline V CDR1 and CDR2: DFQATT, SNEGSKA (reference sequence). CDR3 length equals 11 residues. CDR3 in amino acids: CSASQDNEQFF. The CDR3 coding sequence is TGCAGTGCTAGTCAGGACAATGAGCAGTTCTTC.

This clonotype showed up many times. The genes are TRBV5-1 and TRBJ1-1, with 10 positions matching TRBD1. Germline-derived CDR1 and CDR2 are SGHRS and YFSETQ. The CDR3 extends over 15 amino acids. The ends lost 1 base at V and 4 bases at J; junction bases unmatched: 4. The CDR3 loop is CASSLTGTGATEAFF. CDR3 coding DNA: TGCGCCAGCAGCTTGACCGGGACAGGGGCCACTGAAGCTTTCTTT.

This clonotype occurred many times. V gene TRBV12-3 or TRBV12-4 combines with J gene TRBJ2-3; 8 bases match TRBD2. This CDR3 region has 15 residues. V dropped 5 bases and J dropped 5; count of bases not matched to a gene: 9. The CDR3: CASSVRGGIGDTQYF. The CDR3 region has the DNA TGTGCCAGCAGTGTTCGGGGGGGCATAGGAGATACGCAGTATTTT.

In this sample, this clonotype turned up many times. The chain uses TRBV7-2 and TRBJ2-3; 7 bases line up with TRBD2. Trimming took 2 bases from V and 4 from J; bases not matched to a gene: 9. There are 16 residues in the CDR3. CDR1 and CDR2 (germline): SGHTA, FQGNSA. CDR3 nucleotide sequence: TGTGCCAGCAGCTTATCGGGGGGTGGAGTATCAGATACGCAGTATTTT. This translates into CASSLSGGGVSDTQYF.

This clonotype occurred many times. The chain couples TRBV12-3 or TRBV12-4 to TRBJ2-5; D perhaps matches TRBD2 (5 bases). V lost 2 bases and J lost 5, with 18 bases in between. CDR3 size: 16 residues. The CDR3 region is CASSLTFPGNPETQYF. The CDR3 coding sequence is TGTGCCAGCAGTTTAACCTTCCCGGGAAACCCGGAGACCCAGTACTTC.

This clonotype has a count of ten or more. The CDR3 DNA is TGCGCCAGCAGCATCGCGGGGCCCTCCTACAATGAGCAGTTCTTC. Amino acids: CASSIAGPSYNEQFF. V usage is TRBV4-1 and J usage is TRBJ2-1; TRBD2 might be the D (6 bases). V gave up 5 bases and J gave up 0 bases, with 11 bases separating them. The CDR3 length is 15 residues. From germline, CDR1 is MGHRA and CDR2 YSYEKL.

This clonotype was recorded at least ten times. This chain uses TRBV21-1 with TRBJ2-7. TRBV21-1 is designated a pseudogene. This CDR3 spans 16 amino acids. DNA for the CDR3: TGTGCCAGCAGCAAAGCGGGCCAGCACCGCTTCTACGAGCAGTACTTC. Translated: CASSKAGQHRFYEQYF.

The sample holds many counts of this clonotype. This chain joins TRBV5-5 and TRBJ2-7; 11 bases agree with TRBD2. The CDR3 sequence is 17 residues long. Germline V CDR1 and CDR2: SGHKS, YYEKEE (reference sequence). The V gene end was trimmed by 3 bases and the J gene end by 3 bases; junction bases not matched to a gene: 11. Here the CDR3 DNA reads TGTGCCAGCAGCTCGGGTGCCGGGACTAGCGGCCTCTACGAGCAGTACTTC. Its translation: CASSSGAGTSGLYEQYF.

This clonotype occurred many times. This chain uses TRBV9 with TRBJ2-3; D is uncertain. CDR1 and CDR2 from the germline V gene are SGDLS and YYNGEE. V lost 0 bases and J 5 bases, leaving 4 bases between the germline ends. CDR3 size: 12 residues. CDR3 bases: TGTGCCAGCAGCGTAGTGGGAGATACGCAGTATTTT. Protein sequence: CASSVVGDTQYF.

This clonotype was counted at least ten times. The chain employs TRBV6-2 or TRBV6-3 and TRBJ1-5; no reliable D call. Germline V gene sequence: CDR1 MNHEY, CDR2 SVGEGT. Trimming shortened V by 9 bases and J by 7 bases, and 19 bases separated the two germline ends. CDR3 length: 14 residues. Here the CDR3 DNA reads TGTGCCAGTTCCTCCGGGGAGGGCGGGCAGCCCCAGCATTTT. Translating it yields CASSSGEGGQPQHF.

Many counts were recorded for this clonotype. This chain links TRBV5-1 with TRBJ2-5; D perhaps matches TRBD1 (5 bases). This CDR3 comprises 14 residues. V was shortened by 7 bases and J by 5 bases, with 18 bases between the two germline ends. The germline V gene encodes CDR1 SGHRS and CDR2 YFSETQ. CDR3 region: CASRDSPAAETQYF. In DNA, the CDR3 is TGCGCCAGCCGAGACAGCCCTGCGGCGGAGACCCAGTACTTC.

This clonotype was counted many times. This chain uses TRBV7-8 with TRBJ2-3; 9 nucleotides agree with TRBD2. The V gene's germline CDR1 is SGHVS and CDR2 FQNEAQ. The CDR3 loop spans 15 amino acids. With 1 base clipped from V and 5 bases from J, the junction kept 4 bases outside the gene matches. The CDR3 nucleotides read TGTGCCAGCAGCTTAGACCTAGCGGGAATAGATACGCAGTATTTT. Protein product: CASSLDLAGIDTQYF.

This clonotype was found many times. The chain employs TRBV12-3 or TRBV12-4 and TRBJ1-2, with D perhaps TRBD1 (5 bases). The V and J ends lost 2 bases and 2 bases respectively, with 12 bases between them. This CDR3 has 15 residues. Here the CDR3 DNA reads TGTGCCAGCAGTTTATATCCAGGGATGAACTATGGCTACACCTTC. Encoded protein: CASSLYPGMNYGYTF.